This T cell receptor beta chain stems from a study of shared clonotypes between healthy human individuals. Notes on the study in general: Naive CD4 clonotypes overlapped across a few donors at approximately 5.5%.

The CDR3 is 14 residues long. Between the trimmed V and J ends, which lost 4 bases and 10 bases, there was a span of 20 bases. Germline lookup yields CDR1 SGHRS and CDR2 YFSETQ. This table comes from immunoSEQ multiplex PCR, and its TCRdb copy is limited to in-frame clones, with some not included. Of roughly 2.1 million clones listed, 93% are singletons. Naive CD8 isolation took CD45RO-negative cells positively selected for CCR7 and excluded terminally differentiated effector memory CD45RA+ cells. Donors comprised healthy HIV-negative adults lacking recent acute infections or vaccinations. On this clone itself: Its target is not known.

Material for sequencing was naive CD8+ T cells from PBMCs. The TCR was taken from a man between 18 and 29 years old in good health. Some clones in this sample may be carry-over from other donors' samples. The J gene is TRBJ1-1, the V gene TRBV5-1, with D uncertain. Here the CDR3 DNA reads TGCGCCAGCAGCCTTACGGGCAGCCAGGTTGTAGCTTTCTTT. This gives the protein CASSLTGSQVVAFF.